The next 12 T cell receptor beta chains were all read from a single sample in a study of blood T cell repertoires in COVID-19. Generated by immunoSEQ multiplex PCR, the TCRdb table keeps only in-frame clones and is missing some. Altogether 350,000 to 400,000 clones are present, around 87% being singletons, with the ten largest covering approximately 0.96%. The sequenced sample consisted of PBMCs or T cells enriched from blood (not recorded which). These receptors all stem from a woman in her 30s with acute COVID-19.

The chain employs TRBV11-3 and TRBJ2-1; D might be TRBD1 (5 bases). Germline assignment: CDR1 SGHNT and CDR2 YENEEA. This CDR3 region has 14 residues. The V end lost 6 bases, the J end lost 6 bases, and 15 bases lay between the germline ends. The CDR3 bases are TGTGCCAGCAGTCTAAATCAGGGTGTCAATGAGCAGTTCTTC. Its translation is CASSLNQGVNEQFF. Full variable domain (outside the CDR3, taken from reference TRBV11-3 and TRBJ2-1): EAGVVQSPRYKIIEKKQPVAFWCNPISGHNTLYWYLQNLGQGPELLIRYENEEAVDDSQLPKDRFSAERLKGVDSTLKIQPAELGDSAVYLCASSLNQGVNEQFFGPGTRLTVL.

This sequence joins TRBV5-1 and TRBJ2-7; maybe TRBD2 (6 bases). Deletions cut 5 bases from V and 0 bases from J, with 15 bases between. This CDR3 is 15 amino acids long. Germline loops: CDR1 SGHRS, CDR2 YFSETQ. The CDR3 nucleotides read TGCGCCAGCAGACCCGGTCCTAGCGACTCCTACGAGCAGTACTTC. It yields the protein CASRPGPSDSYEQYF.

This rearrangement joins TRBV2 to TRBJ1-6; no definite D call. This CDR3 region has 14 residues. Deletions cut 8 bases from V and 7 bases from J, with 15 bases between. Germline values: CDR1 SNHLY, CDR2 FYNNEI. The CDR3 here is CASVPRTGNSPLHF. The CDR3 nucleotides read TGTGCCAGCGTACCCAGGACGGGGAATTCACCCCTCCACTTT.

The CDR3 loop reads CASSERGETGYYEKLFF. The CDR3 DNA is TGTGCCAGCAGTGAACGTGGAGAGACAGGGTACTATGAAAAACTGTTTTTT. The gene calls are TRBV25-1 and TRBJ1-4; 7 bases match TRBD1. J lost 6 bases, V lost 2 bases, and 12 bases had no gene match. Germline CDR1 and CDR2: MGHDK and SYGVNS. This CDR3 comprises 17 residues.

The chain has TRBV10-2 and TRBJ1-2, with D possibly matching TRBD1 (6 bases). There are 13 residues in the CDR3. V was shortened by 7 bases and J by 2 bases, with 11 bases between the two germline ends. Germline loops: CDR1 WSHSY, CDR2 SAAADI. CDR3: CASTPDRNYGYTF. The DNA for the CDR3 is TGCGCCAGCACCCCTGACAGGAACTATGGCTACACCTTC.

The chain carries TRBV3-1 (or the pseudogene TRBV3-2) and TRBJ2-7; no definite D call. The V end lost 3 bases, the J end lost 3 bases, and 15 bases lay between the germline ends. CDR3 size: 15 residues. CDR1 and CDR2 from the germline V gene are LGHDT and YNNKEL (reference sequence). As DNA, the CDR3 is TGTGCCAGCAGCCACTCTCCTGAGAGGTTCTACGAGCAGTACTTC. The encoded protein is CASSHSPERFYEQYF.

This sequence joins TRBV3-1 (or the pseudogene TRBV3-2) and TRBJ1-2; 10 nucleotides line up with TRBD1. Unmatched junction bases numbered 4, after V lost 5 bases and J lost 1 base. Germline values: CDR1 LGHDT, CDR2 YNNKEL (reference sequence). CDR3 length: 15 residues. The CDR3 nucleotides are TGTGCCAGCAGCTCCCGGACAGGGGGTAACTATGGCTACACCTTC. Translation: CASSSRTGGNYGYTF.

V gene TRBV23-1 combines with J gene TRBJ2-5; the match to TRBD1 covers 8 bases. TRBV23-1 is known as an ORF, though its function is uncertain. V lost 4 bases to trimming and J lost 5 bases; unmatched junction nucleotides: 6. This CDR3 comprises 14 residues. CDR3 residues: CASSPHTGGETQYF. The DNA of the CDR3 is TGCGCCAGCAGTCCACACACAGGGGGGGAGACCCAGTACTTC.

This chain uses TRBV9 with TRBJ2-6, with 8 bases fitting TRBD1. Germline trimming cut 0 bases from V and 2 bases from J; bases unmatched to any gene: 7. Germline V lookup: CDR1 SGDLS, CDR2 YYNGEE. This CDR3 is 18 amino acids long. The CDR3: CASSVAPGTGTGANVLTF. The CDR3 DNA sequence: TGTGCCAGCAGCGTAGCTCCAGGGACAGGCACTGGGGCCAACGTCCTGACTTTC.

This chain connects TRBV7-9 to TRBJ1-2; D is unclear. V lost 3 bases and J lost 8, with 10 bases in between. Germline CDR1 reads SEHNR; CDR2 reads FQNEAQ (reference sequence). The CDR3 has 12 residues. In nucleotides, the CDR3 is TGTGCCAGCAGCTTCACCGAGCGAGGCTACACCTTC. Protein product: CASSFTERGYTF.

The chain is built from TRBV2 and TRBJ1-1; 8 nucleotides align to TRBD1. The junction had 7 bases not matched to a gene; V was cut back by 6 bases and J by 4 bases. The CDR3 loop spans 14 amino acids. Germline lookup yields CDR1 SNHLY and CDR2 FYNNEI. Here the CDR3 DNA reads TGTGCCAGCAGAGGGGGCAGGGGGCCCACTGAAGCTTTCTTT. Amino acids: CASRGGRGPTEAFF.

The chain carries TRBV7-2 and TRBJ1-5; no reliable D call. The ends were cut back, 4 bases at V and 3 bases at J, with 4 bases in the middle. The germline gives CDR1 SGHTA, CDR2 FQGNSA. This CDR3 region has 12 residues. As DNA, the CDR3 is TGTGCCAGCAGCTCCAACAATCAGCCCCAGCATTTT. Encoded protein: CASSSNNQPQHF.